The clone carrying this T cell receptor beta chain appeared a few times. Amplification of TCR beta CDR3 regions was performed using RNA transcripts as template. A first-round RT-PCR of the TCR CDR3 used the HTBI primer set. In TCRdb, the multiplex PCR reads were re-called with MiXCR into one record per CDR3 protein. This table has approximately 350,000 distinct CDR3 sequences, over 12% appearing once. This record belongs to a study of T cells in Graves' hyperthyroidism and ophthalmopathy. CDR1 is MGHRA, CDR2 YSYEKL, per germline. After removal of 1 base from V and 2 bases from J, the junction contained 5 bases not matched to a gene. There are 17 residues in the CDR3.

The clonotype originates from a woman aged 55-69 years with Graves' ophthalmopathy. Sequencing used blood. The rearrangement uses TRBV4-1 and TRBJ2-3; 11 nucleotides agree with TRBD2. The CDR3 loop reads CASSQVRGLAATDTQYF. CDR3 coding DNA: TGCGCCAGCAGCCAAGTCAGGGGACTAGCGGCCACAGATACGCAGTATTTT.